The following is a T cell receptor (beta chain) sequence with its context. Once RNA had been extracted, it was reverse transcribed into cDNA to act as the sequencing template. The protocol was immunoSEQ multiplex PCR, while the TCRdb copy is restricted to in-frame clones and leaves out a portion. The top ten clones hold 1.5% to 2% of a sample with about 210,000 clones, roughly 56% of them seen once. Germline V gives CDR1 MNHEY, CDR2 SMNVEV (reference sequence). The V and J ends lost 3 bases and 1 base, in that order; junction bases with no gene match: 3. The CDR3 covers 14 residues. The sample belongs to a study of CD8+ T cells in alopecia areata. Treatment noted: oral pan-JAK inhibitor, 5-10 mg twice daily.

The TCR sequence derives from a human donor with alopecia areata. The sample was CD4+ T cells sorted from blood, taken at week 4, from a patient treated with tofacitinib. This chain links TRBV27 with TRBJ2-7; the match to TRBD1 covers 7 bases. The CDR3 is CASSFSGQSYEQYF. In nucleotides, the CDR3 is TGTGCCAGCAGTTTCTCGGGACAGTCCTACGAGCAGTACTTC.